This entry features one TCR beta chain sequence. Its cognate antigen is unknown. This specimen belongs to a study of T cell responses to AZD1222 COVID-19 vaccine. Study results and limitations: Mostly white British, mostly female donors; authors suggested clonal diversity may be underestimated. At 160-218 and 743-854, vaccine-associated CD4 TCRs were dominant, and they spanned spike.

Profiling relied on immunoSEQ multiplex PCR, and the TCRdb table lists in-frame clones only, not all of them. The repertoire has 85,000 or so clones, 85% to 90% of them found once; the top ten carry about 6%. This TCR derives from an adult who received the AZD1222 COVID-19 vaccine. Specimen: peripheral blood, collected 28 days after the second AZD1222 dose.

The CDR3 is CASSEGSAGNTIYF. CDR3 in DNA: TGCGCCAGCAGTGAGGGATCCGCGGGAAACACCATATATTTT. The gene calls are TRBV10-1 and TRBJ1-3; unclear D gene. The CDR3 covers 14 residues. Trimming pared 2 bases from V and 4 bases from J, leaving 9 bases between. Germline CDR1 is WNHNN and CDR2 is SYGVQD (reference sequence).